These T cell receptor beta chains were read from a single sample in a study of T cells in Graves' hyperthyroidism and ophthalmopathy. TCRdb re-derived calls from the multiplex PCR reads in MiXCR, one entry per CDR3 protein. This table holds 500,000 to 650,000 distinct CDR3 sequences, 12% to 15% found once. Specimen: blood. These TCRs come from a woman in her thirties or forties with Graves' hyperthyroidism. The CDR3 runs from the conserved cysteine through the conserved F or W. Fields, in order: CDR3 length, V gene, D gene, J gene, clone size, CDR3 protein, CDR3 DNA. D genes are given only for firm matches. Size is stated for part of the rows, as once, few or many counts, or as a class when the clone is expanded.

length: 11; V: TRBV20-1; D: NA; J: TRBJ1-1; size: few; CDR3: CSAVTQTEAFF; DNA: TGCAGTGCTGTTACCCAAACTGAAGCTTTCTTT
length: 14; V: TRBV18; D: NA; J: TRBJ2-7; size: NA; CDR3: CASSLPTESYEQYF; DNA: TGTGCCAGCTCACTGCCGACAGAATCCTACGAGCAGTACTTC
length: 13; V: TRBV27; D: NA; J: TRBJ2-1; size: NA; CDR3: CASSFFQNNEQFF; DNA: TGTGCCAGCAGTTTTTTCCAGAACAATGAGCAGTTCTTC
length: 16; V: TRBV28; D: TRBD1; J: TRBJ1-1; size: many; CDR3: CASSIEGASWNTEAFF; DNA: TGTGCCAGCAGCATAGAGGGGGCGTCGTGGAACACTGAAGCTTTCTTT
length: 14; V: TRBV28; D: NA; J: TRBJ2-5; size: many; CDR3: CASSLRGAQETQYF; DNA: TGTGCCAGCAGTTTGAGAGGGGCGCAAGAGACCCAGTACTTC
length: 13; V: TRBV7-8; D: NA; J: TRBJ1-2; size: NA; CDR3: CASSLAKGGGYTF; DNA: TGTGCCAGCAGCTTAGCGAAGGGTGGTGGCTACACCTTC
length: 17; V: TRBV6-5; D: NA; J: TRBJ2-3; size: NA; CDR3: CASSHPNPGDSTDTQYF; DNA: TGTGCCAGCAGTCACCCCAACCCCGGGGATAGCACAGATACGCAGTATTTT
length: 15; V: TRBV6-1; D: NA; J: TRBJ2-3; size: many; CDR3: CASSYRGLSTDTQYF; DNA: TGTGCCAGCAGTTATCGGGGGCTAAGCACAGATACGCAGTATTTT
length: 16; V: TRBV6-6; D: TRBD1; J: TRBJ1-1; size: many; CDR3: CASSYGQGAGGTEAFF; DNA: TGTGCCAGCAGTTACGGACAGGGGGCGGGTGGCACTGAAGCTTTCTTT
length: 14; V: TRBV28; D: TRBD1; J: TRBJ1-1; size: many; CDR3: CASMVAGGYTEAFF; DNA: TGTGCCAGCATGGTAGCAGGGGGGTACACTGAAGCTTTCTTT
length: 12; V: TRBV7-9; D: NA; J: TRBJ1-5; size: many; CDR3: CASSLDSQPQHF; DNA: TGTGCCAGCAGTTTGGACAGTCAGCCCCAGCATTTT
length: 15; V: TRBV11-2; D: NA; J: TRBJ2-5; size: few; CDR3: CASSPDSGFQETQYF; DNA: TGTGCCAGCAGCCCCGACTCAGGGTTCCAAGAGACCCAGTACTTC
length: 16; V: TRBV4-1; D: NA; J: TRBJ2-7; size: many; CDR3: CASSPGLQGAIYEQYF; DNA: TGCGCCAGCAGCCCGGGACTTCAAGGGGCTATATACGAGCAGTACTTC
length: 15; V: TRBV2; D: NA; J: TRBJ2-3; size: many; CDR3: CASSDRVDSTDTQYF; DNA: TGTGCCAGCAGTGACAGGGTAGATAGCACAGATACGCAGTATTTT
length: 16; V: TRBV20-1; D: NA; J: TRBJ2-3; size: NA; CDR3: CSARDDRPGAPNTQYF; DNA: TGCAGTGCTAGAGATGACCGCCCAGGGGCGCCTAATACGCAGTATTTT
length: 12; V: TRBV29-1; D: NA; J: TRBJ2-1; size: few; CDR3: CSVDGVYNEQFF; DNA: TGCAGCGTTGACGGCGTATACAATGAGCAGTTCTTC